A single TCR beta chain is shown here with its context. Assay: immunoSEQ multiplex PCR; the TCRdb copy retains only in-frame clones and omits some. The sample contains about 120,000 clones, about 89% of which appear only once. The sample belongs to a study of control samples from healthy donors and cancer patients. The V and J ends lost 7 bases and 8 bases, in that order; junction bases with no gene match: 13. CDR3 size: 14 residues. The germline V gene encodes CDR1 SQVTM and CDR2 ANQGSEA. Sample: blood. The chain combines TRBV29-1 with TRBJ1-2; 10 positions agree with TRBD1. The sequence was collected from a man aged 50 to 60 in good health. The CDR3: CSATGTGEFWGYTF. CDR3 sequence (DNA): TGCAGCGCTACCGGGACAGGGGAATTTTGGGGCTACACCTTC. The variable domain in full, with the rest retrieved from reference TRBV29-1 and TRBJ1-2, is SAVISQKPSRDICQRGTSLTIQCQVDSQVTMMFWYRQQPGQSLTLIATANQGSEATYESGFVIDKFPISRPNLTFSTLTVSNMSPEDSSIYLCSATGTGEFWGYTFGSGTRLTVV.